Presented here are 29 T cell receptor beta chains from one specimen sequenced in a study of early T cells in non-severe SARS-CoV-2 infection. TCRdb independently ran MiXCR on the 5' RACE reads; one entry per CDR3 protein. Here the sample spans about 64,000 distinct CDR3 sequences, about 19% being singletons. The specimen comprised whole blood, sampled at baseline. These receptors were taken from an adult who was a healthcare worker with PCR-confirmed SARS-CoV-2 infection or an uninfected control (not recorded which).

The chain is built from TRBV4-1 and TRBJ2-7; D might be TRBD1 (5 bases). CDR3 length equals 14 residues. Germline CDR1 reads MGHRA; CDR2 reads YSYEKL. V was cut by 2 bases and J by 9 bases, with 17 bases left in between. CDR3 in DNA: TGCGCCAGCAGCCAACAAGGGGCATTTCGTAGGCAGTACTTC. This encodes CASSQQGAFRRQYF.

The V and J genes are TRBV7-9 and TRBJ2-1; D gene uncertain. The CDR3 spans 11 residues. Germline loops: CDR1 SEHNR, CDR2 FQNEAQ (reference sequence). The V end lost 3 bases, the J end lost 10 bases, and 7 bases lay between the germline ends. The CDR3 is CASSFKAEQFF. DNA of the CDR3: TGTGCCAGCAGCTTTAAGGCGGAGCAGTTCTTC.

This clonotype was seen a few times. This rearrangement joins TRBV20-1 to TRBJ2-2; no clear D. Germline CDR1 reads DFQATT; CDR2 reads SNEGSKA (reference sequence). V was cut by 3 bases and J by 0 bases, with 11 bases left in between. This CDR3 has 15 amino acids. The CDR3 DNA reads TGCAGTGCTAGGGGCCCGTTCGCGAACACCGGGGAGCTGTTTTTT. Its translation: CSARGPFANTGELFF.

The table lists this clonotype with a few counts. This chain links TRBV4-1 with TRBJ1-3; a possible D gene is TRBD1 (6 bases). Between the trimmed V and J ends, which lost 1 base and 5 bases, there was a span of 12 bases. Looked up from germline, CDR1 is MGHRA and CDR2 is YSYEKL. The CDR3 extends over 15 amino acids. Here the CDR3 reads CASSQVGGRRNTIYF. For the CDR3, the DNA is TGCGCCAGCAGCCAAGTGGGGGGCCGAAGAAACACCATATATTTT.

This clonotype occurred a few times. CDR3 sequence reads: CASSLAGALTDTQYF. DNA of the CDR3: TGTGCCAGCAGCTTAGCAGGGGCCCTCACAGATACGCAGTATTTT. The chain combines TRBV7-6 with TRBJ2-3; weak D call: TRBD1 (5 bases). Between the trimmed V and J ends, which lost 0 bases and 2 bases, there was a span of 9 bases. Germline CDR1 is SGHVS and CDR2 is FNYEAQ. This CDR3 comprises 15 residues.

This chain connects TRBV7-9 to TRBJ1-4; 9 bases map to TRBD1. The CDR3 sequence is 14 residues long. Per germline, CDR1 SEHNR and CDR2 FQNEAQ (reference sequence). V lost 3 bases, J lost 6 bases, and 2 bases stayed unmatched. The CDR3 loop reads CASSFGQGYEKLFF. The CDR3 DNA is TGTGCCAGCAGCTTCGGACAGGGGTATGAAAAACTGTTTTTT.

The chain recombines TRBV6-2 or TRBV6-3 with TRBJ2-7, with D possibly matching TRBD1 (6 bases). This CDR3 is built from 13 residues. The V gene lost 4 bases and the J gene lost 0 bases, with 7 bases spanning the gap. Looked up from germline, CDR1 is MNHEY and CDR2 is SVGEGT. The CDR3, as DNA: TGTGCCAGCAGTTCAGGGGTCTCCTACGAGCAGTACTTC. It specifies CASSSGVSYEQYF.

This clonotype has at least ten counts. V and J are TRBV10-3 and TRBJ2-5; D tentatively reads TRBD1 or TRBD2 (6 bases each). Germline CDR1 and CDR2: ENHRY and SYGVKD. The CDR3 sequence is 13 residues long. Trimming removed 7 bases from V and 4 bases from J, with 13 bases in between. For the CDR3, the DNA is TGTGCCATCAAAGGGGGGCCAGGAGAGACCCAGTACTTC. Protein sequence: CAIKGGPGETQYF.

This clonotype showed up just a few times. This chain connects TRBV12-3 or TRBV12-4 to TRBJ2-5; D gene ambiguous. This CDR3 has 13 amino acids. V lost 3 bases and J 4 bases, leaving 9 bases between the germline ends. The CDR3 is CASSLGFGETQYF. For the CDR3, the DNA is TGTGCCAGCAGTTTGGGGTTTGGAGAGACCCAGTACTTC.

This clonotype was found a few times. The V and J genes are TRBV7-3 and TRBJ1-2, with 8 bases aligning to TRBD1. The V gene end was trimmed by 4 bases and the J gene end by 8 bases; junction bases not matched to a gene: 9. The CDR3 spans 14 residues. Looked up from germline, CDR1 is SGHTA and CDR2 is FQGTGA. CDR3 loop: CASSYPQGAEGYTF. The DNA of the CDR3 is TGTGCCAGCAGCTACCCCCAGGGGGCTGAGGGCTACACCTTC.

The chain joins TRBV7-9 to TRBJ2-7, with a tentative D call TRBD2 (5 bases). With 5 bases removed from V and 3 bases from J, the gap between germline ends came to 14 bases. Germline V CDR1 and CDR2: SEHNR, FQNEAQ (reference sequence). The CDR3 is 14 amino acids. CDR3: CASSLDVRVYEQYF. The CDR3 DNA is TGTGCCAGCAGCCTCGACGTGAGGGTCTACGAGCAGTACTTC. The variable domain in full, with the rest retrieved from reference TRBV7-9 and TRBJ2-7, is DTGVSQNPRHKITKRGQNVTFRCDPISEHNRLYWYRQTLGQGPEFLTYFQNEAQLEKSRLLSDRFSAERPKGSFSTLEIQRTEQGDSAMYLCASSLDVRVYEQYFGPGTRLTVT.

This clonotype occurred a few times. J is TRBJ1-1 and V is TRBV10-2; D possibly corresponds to TRBD1 (6 bases). The CDR3 totals 15 residues. The V gene lost 4 bases and the J gene lost 10 bases, with 22 bases spanning the gap. Germline CDR1 is WSHSY and CDR2 is SAAADI. The CDR3 DNA is TGCGCCAGCAGTGTTTCGGGGGGCAGGGGAAGAGGAGCTTTCTTT. Residues: CASSVSGGRGRGAFF.

This rearrangement joins TRBV10-3 to TRBJ2-7, with 10 bases fitting TRBD2. This CDR3 has 14 residues. Germline CDR1 is ENHRY and CDR2 is SYGVKD. V lost 5 bases to trimming and J lost 4 bases; unmatched junction nucleotides: 5. The CDR3 here is CAISPSGGHYEQYF. CDR3 nucleotide sequence: TGTGCCATCAGTCCTAGCGGGGGCCATTACGAGCAGTACTTC.

The chain couples TRBV5-8 to TRBJ2-7; tentatively, D is TRBD1 (7 bases). The V end was cut by 4 bases, the J end by 0 bases, with 14 bases between. The CDR3 has 15 amino acids. Looked up from germline, CDR1 is SGHTS and CDR2 is YDEGEE. This chain's CDR3 is CASSRRQGGSYEQYF. The DNA for the CDR3 is TGTGCCAGCAGCCGCCGACAGGGAGGCTCCTACGAGCAGTACTTC. Full variable domain (rest looked up from reference TRBV5-8 and TRBJ2-7): EAGVTQSPTHLIKTRGQQATLRCSPISGHTSVYWYQQALGLGLQFLLWYDEGEERNRGNFPPRFSGRQFPNYSSELNVNALELEDSALYLCASSRRQGGSYEQYFGPGTRLTVT.

V gene TRBV18 combines with J gene TRBJ2-5; the D call may be TRBD1 or TRBD2 (5 bases each). Germline V lookup: CDR1 KGHSH, CDR2 LQKENI. Trimming took 0 bases from V and 4 from J, leaving 9 bases between them. The CDR3 length is 14 residues. The CDR3 sequence is CASSPPARGETQYF. DNA for the CDR3: TGTGCCAGCTCACCACCGGCGAGGGGAGAGACCCAGTACTTC.

V and J are TRBV4-1 and TRBJ1-5; D unclear. Trimming cost V 4 bases and J 0 bases, with 10 bases left between them. The germline V gene has CDR1 MGHRA and CDR2 YSYEKL. CDR3 length equals 15 residues. This CDR3 is CASSRTLYSNQPQHF. The CDR3 DNA sequence: TGCGCCAGCAGCCGTACACTTTATAGCAATCAGCCCCAGCATTTT.

This sequence joins TRBV12-3 or TRBV12-4 and TRBJ2-3, with TRBD2 matching 7 bases. The CDR3 totals 11 residues. The trim removed 5 bases at V and 14 bases at J, leaving 7 bases unmatched. CDR3 DNA sequence: TGTGCCAGCAGTCGGGGACTATGGCCGTATTTT. It specifies CASSRGLWPYF.

This rearrangement joins TRBV10-3 to TRBJ1-1; perhaps TRBD1 as D (5 bases). This CDR3 is 14 amino acids long. The V end was cut by 8 bases, the J end by 1 base, with 14 bases between. Germline V gene lookup returns CDR1 ENHRY and CDR2 SYGVKD. The CDR3 sequence is CAIGGEQANTEAFF. CDR3 coding DNA: TGTGCCATCGGGGGAGAACAGGCGAACACTGAAGCTTTCTTT.

V is TRBV7-9 and J is TRBJ2-1; the D is unclear. Germline V gene data show CDR1 as SEHNR and CDR2 as FQNEAQ (reference sequence). V was pared by 6 bases and J by 3 bases, with 12 bases between. The CDR3 runs to 14 residues. The CDR3 nucleotides are TGTGCCAGCAGTCCAAGCGCCAGCTACAATGAGCAGTTCTTC. This translates into CASSPSASYNEQFF.

This clonotype was seen a few times. This chain connects TRBV2 to TRBJ1-6; the match to TRBD1 covers 8 bases. Germline CDR1 is SNHLY and CDR2 is FYNNEI. This CDR3 spans 15 amino acids. V was pared by 3 bases and J by 9 bases, with 7 bases of the junction left unmatched. The CDR3, as DNA: TGTGCCAGCAGTGATCCCGGACAGGGCTCTTCACCCCTCCACTTT. Protein product: CASSDPGQGSSPLHF.

This clonotype has only a few counts. V usage is TRBV5-4 and J usage is TRBJ1-1; no firm D call. CDR1 SGHNT and CDR2 YYREEE come from the germline V gene (reference sequence). Trimming stripped 0 bases from V and 0 bases from J, with 6 bases between. The CDR3 consists of 14 residues. CDR3 in DNA: TGTGCCAGCAGCTTGGGGCAGATGAACACTGAAGCTTTCTTT. As protein: CASSLGQMNTEAFF.

This chain connects TRBV30 to TRBJ2-3; D might be TRBD1 (6 bases). Germline CDR1 is GTSNPN and CDR2 is SVGIG (reference sequence). This CDR3 has 13 residues. V was clipped by 8 bases and J by 6 bases, with 18 bases between them. The CDR3 region is CARSQGIRDTQYF. CDR3 DNA: TGTGCCCGATCCCAGGGGATTAGGGATACGCAGTATTTT.

The gene calls are TRBV6-5 and TRBJ2-7; D might be TRBD1 (5 bases). The CDR3 length is 14 residues. Germline CDR1 and CDR2: MNHEY and SVGAGI. Trimming cost V 2 bases and J 2 bases, with 10 bases left between them. In DNA, the CDR3 is TGTGCCAGCAGTTACGGTGCAGGGCCCTACGAGCAGTACTTC. Encoded protein: CASSYGAGPYEQYF.

The chain links TRBV14 to TRBJ1-1; D not resolved. Trimming left V 3 bases short and J 11 bases short, with 16 bases between. CDR1 and CDR2 from the germline V gene are SGHDN and FVKESK. The CDR3 runs 13 residues. For the CDR3, the DNA is TGTGCCAGCAGCCATTTAAGAGTCGGCGGGGCTTTCTTT. Translating it yields CASSHLRVGGAFF.

The genes are TRBV13 and TRBJ1-1; D is perhaps TRBD1 (6 bases). V gave up 5 bases and J gave up 1 base, with 11 bases separating them. The germline CDR1 and CDR2 sequences are PRHDT and FYEKMQ (reference sequence). The length of the CDR3 is 14 residues. CDR3 protein: CASSLRTANTEAFF. The CDR3 DNA sequence: TGTGCCAGCAGCCTCCGGACAGCGAACACTGAAGCTTTCTTT.

The chain links TRBV24-1 to TRBJ2-3, with a weak D call TRBD2 (6 bases). Trimming left V 4 bases short and J 3 bases short, with 10 bases between. CDR1 and CDR2 from the germline V gene are KGHDR and SFDVKD. CDR3 length: 14 residues. CDR3 loop: CATSEAGRTDTQYF. The CDR3 DNA follows: TGTGCCACCAGTGAGGCGGGGCGTACAGATACGCAGTATTTT.

This clonotype has more than one count but fewer than ten. The chain couples TRBV5-1 to TRBJ2-5; D gene ambiguous. V lost 0 bases to trimming and J lost 4 bases, with 10 bases between them. CDR1 SGHRS and CDR2 YFSETQ come from the germline V gene. The CDR3 length is 14 residues. The CDR3, as DNA: TGCGCCAGCAGCTTGGAAGTATTGGCAGAGACCCAGTACTTC. Its protein is CASSLEVLAETQYF.

Only a few counts were recorded for this clonotype. The rearrangement joins TRBV6-6 to TRBJ2-5, with a weak D call TRBD1 (5 bases). The germline V gene has CDR1 MNHNY and CDR2 SVGAGI (reference sequence). The CDR3 contains 14 residues. V was clipped by 2 bases and J by 1 base, with 8 bases between them. The DNA for the CDR3 is TGTGCCAGCAGTTACGGGCAGGGCCAAGAGACCCAGTACTTC. Encoded protein: CASSYGQGQETQYF.

The gene calls are TRBV6-6 and TRBJ2-2; D remains unclear. Per the germline V gene, CDR1 is MNHNY and CDR2 is SVGAGI (reference sequence). With 2 bases removed from V and 7 bases from J, the gap between germline ends came to 11 bases. The CDR3 sequence is 14 residues long. The CDR3: CASSYGIARGELFF. As DNA, the CDR3 is TGTGCCAGCAGTTACGGTATAGCCCGCGGGGAGCTGTTTTTT.